This T cell receptor (beta chain) appears in the sequencing data of a study of T-cell reconstitution after alpha-beta-depleted transplantation in children. There are a few counts of this clonotype. Unique molecular identifiers were incorporated when the TCRbeta library was constructed. TCRdb re-derived calls from the PCR reads in MiXCR, one entry per CDR3 protein. In the table there are some 440,000 distinct CDR3 sequences, 15% to 20% of which are singletons. The CDR3 length is 16 residues. Germline V gene lookup returns CDR1 SGHRS and CDR2 YFSETQ. Deletions cut 0 bases from V and 6 bases from J, with 16 bases between.

The rearrangement uses TRBV5-1 and TRBJ2-1; the D gene is possibly TRBD1 (6 bases). The TCR originated in a boy younger than two who had a stem cell transplant for Wiskott-Aldrich syndrome, so the T cells may come from the graft donor. This material consisted of PBMCs, mostly from graft donor cells, taken 360 days after TCRalphabeta/CD19-depleted stem cell transplant. The CDR3 spells CASSLARGNGANEQFF. The CDR3 DNA follows: TGCGCCAGCAGCTTGGCCAGGGGTAATGGGGCCAATGAGCAGTTCTTC.